The 16 T cell receptor beta chains reported below all come from one sample, sequenced in a study of T cells after yellow fever vaccination. TCRdb fed the 5' RACE reads into MiXCR, producing one record per CDR3 protein. The table records a few hundred thousand distinct CDR3 sequences, over 3.5% of them present only once. This specimen consisted of PBMCs, obtained 5 days after the yellow fever booster vaccination. The receptor set was obtained from a man aged 18 to 29 who received the YFV17D yellow fever vaccine.

This clonotype was counted only a few times. This sequence joins TRBV4-3 and TRBJ2-1, with D possibly being TRBD1 (7 bases). V lost 1 base, J lost 9 bases, and 19 bases lay in between. This CDR3 contains 16 residues. Germline assignment: CDR1 LGHNA and CDR2 YSLEER. CDR3 in amino acids: CASSQGLLEGAGEQFF. CDR3 in DNA: TGCGCCAGCAGCCAAGGGTTATTGGAGGGGGCCGGTGAGCAGTTCTTC.

In this sample, this clonotype turned up a few times. The V call is TRBV10-3, the J call TRBJ1-3; a possible D gene is TRBD1 (5 bases). Germline lookup yields CDR1 ENHRY and CDR2 SYGVKD. The length of the CDR3 is 13 residues. Trimming took 5 bases from V and 4 from J, leaving 9 bases between them. CDR3 DNA: TGTGCCATCAGTCTACAGGCAGGAAACACCATATATTTT. As protein: CAISLQAGNTIYF.

This chain joins TRBV7-9 and TRBJ2-2; D gene ambiguous. V was clipped by 7 bases and J by 5 bases, with 14 bases between them. Germline values: CDR1 SEHNR, CDR2 FQNEAQ (reference sequence). This CDR3 has 14 residues. Written as DNA, the CDR3 is TGTGCCAGCATCTCCGGCAGCCTAACCGGGGAGCTGTTTTTT. This encodes CASISGSLTGELFF.

The table lists this clonotype with many counts. This chain links TRBV9 with TRBJ1-1, with 8 positions matching TRBD1. The ends lost 3 bases at V and 4 bases at J; junction bases unmatched: 2. This CDR3 spans 13 amino acids. Germline values: CDR1 SGDLS, CDR2 YYNGEE. CDR3 region: CASSETGATEAFF. The DNA of the CDR3 is TGTGCCAGCAGCGAGACAGGGGCCACTGAAGCTTTCTTT.

The V gene is TRBV29-1, the J gene TRBJ1-5; D may be TRBD1 (5 bases). CDR1 and CDR2 from the germline V gene are SQVTM and ANQGSEA. CDR3 length: 13 amino acids. Trimming took off 1 base at V and 4 bases at J, with 8 bases between the two ends. The CDR3 sequence: CSVEGGANQPQHF. In DNA form, the CDR3 reads TGCAGCGTTGAAGGGGGCGCAAATCAGCCCCAGCATTTT.

This clonotype was detected ten times or more. This chain connects TRBV5-1 to TRBJ2-3; no clear D gene. The CDR3 spans 12 residues. The V and J ends lost 0 bases and 5 bases respectively, with 4 bases between them. Germline V gives CDR1 SGHRS, CDR2 YFSETQ. CDR3 nucleotides: TGCGCCAGCAGCTTGGACGTAGATACGCAGTATTTT. Its protein is CASSLDVDTQYF. The variable domain in full, with the rest retrieved from reference TRBV5-1 and TRBJ2-3, is KAGVTQTPRYLIKTRGQQVTLSCSPISGHRSVSWYQQTPGQGLQFLFEYFSETQRNKGNFPGRFSGRQFSNSRSEMNVSTLELGDSALYLCASSLDVDTQYFGPGTRLTVL.

This clonotype showed up just a few times. CDR3 sequence: CASSRTGTVSGNTIYF. CDR3 nucleotides: TGTGCCAGCAGCCGGACGGGGACAGTCTCGGGAAACACCATATATTTT. The chain employs TRBV12-3 or TRBV12-4 and TRBJ1-3; the match to TRBD1 covers 7 bases. The CDR3 is made up of 16 amino acids. V was clipped by 6 bases and J by 4 bases; unmatched bases: 12.

The rearrangement links TRBV23-1 to TRBJ2-4; D remains unclear. TRBV23-1 qualifies as an ORF whose function is uncertain. The V end was cut by 0 bases, the J end by 0 bases, with 15 bases between. This CDR3 region has 18 residues. DNA of the CDR3: TGCGCCAGCAGTCAATCCTGGAGCAGGAGCCTAGCCAAAAACATTCAGTACTTC. It is translated as CASSQSWSRSLAKNIQYF.

This chain links TRBV4-1 with TRBJ1-4, with a tentative D call TRBD1 (5 bases). This CDR3 region has 14 residues. Trimming left V 4 bases short and J 6 bases short, with 12 bases between. Germline CDR1 is MGHRA and CDR2 is YSYEKL. CDR3 sequence (DNA): TGCGCCAGCAGCCCCCCTGGGGGACATGAAAAACTGTTTTTT. Translated, it gives CASSPPGGHEKLFF.

This clonotype was counted at least ten times. This chain joins TRBV5-1 and TRBJ2-1; a weak D match, TRBD2 (5 bases). V shed 5 bases and J shed 0 bases, with 12 bases lying between them. The CDR3 runs 15 residues. Germline CDR1 is SGHRS and CDR2 is YFSETQ. As DNA, the CDR3 is TGCGCCAGCAGTCAACGGGGAAGCTCCTACAATGAGCAGTTCTTC. This gives the protein CASSQRGSSYNEQFF.

This clonotype was counted many times. This chain joins TRBV6-5 and TRBJ2-1; D is possibly TRBD1 (5 bases). This CDR3 has 16 amino acids. Germline V gives CDR1 MNHEY, CDR2 SVGAGI. V was trimmed by 2 bases and J by 7 bases, leaving 18 bases between them. CDR3 nucleotides: TGTGCCAGCAGTTACCGATTGGGGCTGGTTTGGAATGAGCAGTTCTTC. This gives the protein CASSYRLGLVWNEQFF.

This clonotype appeared a few times. The chain carries TRBV28 and TRBJ2-2, with TRBD2 matching over 15 bases. The J segment lost 7 bases and the V segment lost 1 base, leaving 10 bases of the junction unmatched. Germline V gene lookup returns CDR1 MDHEN and CDR2 SYDVKM. CDR3 length equals 19 residues. As DNA, the CDR3 is TGTGCCAGCAGTTTATCGCGGACTAGCGGGGGGGCCTTGGTCGGGGAGCTGTTTTTT. The encoded protein is CASSLSRTSGGALVGELFF.

V is TRBV11-2 and J is TRBJ2-5; D tentatively reads TRBD1 or TRBD2 (5 bases each). Looked up from germline, CDR1 is SGHAT and CDR2 is FQNNGV. CDR3 size: 14 residues. The V and J ends lost 5 bases and 5 bases respectively, with 15 bases between them. The CDR3 nucleotides are TGTGCCAGCAGCGCGGTAGGGACGGAGGAGACCCAGTACTTC. Translated, it gives CASSAVGTEETQYF.

This clonotype was found a few times. J is TRBJ1-2 and V is TRBV7-2; D is perhaps TRBD1 (6 bases). The germline V gene encodes CDR1 SGHTA and CDR2 FQGNSA. Trimming cost V 5 bases and J 8 bases, with 12 bases left between them. The CDR3 totals 12 residues. CDR3 sequence (DNA): TGTGCCAGCAGCAAGCAGGGGCAGGGCTACACCTTC. Translated: CASSKQGQGYTF.

In its sample, this clonotype was seen many times. V is TRBV7-2 and J is TRBJ1-5; TRBD1 agrees at 9 bases. Germline V gives CDR1 SGHTA, CDR2 FQGNSA. This CDR3 contains 15 residues. The J segment lost 2 bases and the V segment lost 5 bases, leaving 4 bases of the junction unmatched. CDR3 loop: CASSARQGGNQPQHF. The CDR3 DNA reads as TGTGCCAGCAGCGCACGACAGGGGGGCAATCAGCCCCAGCATTTT.

This clonotype was detected a few times. V gene TRBV5-1 combines with J gene TRBJ1-2, with 7 bases fitting TRBD1. V lost 5 bases, J lost 4 bases, and 17 bases stayed unmatched. The germline V gene encodes CDR1 SGHRS and CDR2 YFSETQ. The CDR3 length is 17 residues. CDR3 loop: CASSSDGFDRVGYGYTF. The CDR3 DNA reads as TGCGCCAGCAGTTCCGACGGGTTTGACAGGGTTGGCTATGGCTACACCTTC.